The rows below give T cell receptor beta chains drawn from one sample of a study of blood T cells in healthy people across ages. MiXCR, applied by TCRdb to the 5' RACE reads, yields one record per CDR3 protein. In the table there are fewer than 800,000 distinct CDR3 sequences, about 21% of which are singletons. The sequencing sample was made of blood. The receptors here all came from a man in his 70s in good health. The CDR3 runs from the conserved cysteine through the conserved F or W. Fields, in order: J gene, clone size, V gene, CDR3 length, D gene, CDR3 DNA, CDR3 protein. D genes are given only for firm matches. Not all rows give a size; the values are once, few, many and, for expanded clones, a class.

TRBJ1-4,many,TRBV6-1,15,.,TGTGCCAGCAGGCCACTCGGGGCAACTAATGAAAAACTGTTTTTT,CASRPLGATNEKLFF
TRBJ2-1,.,TRBV2,14,.,TGTGCCAGCAGGTGGCAGGGAGGTTTTGTTGAGCAGTTCTTC,CASRWQGGFVEQFF
TRBJ2-2,few,TRBV7-9,16,.,TGTGCCAGCAGCTTAGAGCCAGGGCGGAACACCGGGGAGCTGTTTTTT,CASSLEPGRNTGELFF
TRBJ2-7,.,TRBV20-1,14,TRBD2,TGCAGTGCCACGATGGGGCTAGCGGGGTACGAGCAGTACTTC,CSATMGLAGYEQYF
TRBJ1-1,once,TRBV5-1,16,TRBD1,TGCGCCAGCAGCAACCGGGACAGGGGGCGCGACCCTGAAGCTTTCTTT,CASSNRDRGRDPEAFF
TRBJ2-4,.,TRBV2,15,TRBD2,TGTGCCAGCAGTGTGGGGCTAGCGGGATTTAACATTCAGTACTTC,CASSVGLAGFNIQYF
TRBJ2-7,few,TRBV2,17,TRBD2,TGTGCCAGCAGTGGGCGATGGACTAGCGGGAGGATCAGAGAGCAGTACTTC,CASSGRWTSGRIREQYF
TRBJ1-1,.,TRBV7-2,14,.,TGTGCCAGCAGCTTAGTGACGGGAACGTTTGAAGCTTTCTTT,CASSLVTGTFEAFF
TRBJ1-5,.,TRBV6-6,14,.,TGTGCCAGCACCGTACATTCGGGGGATCAGCCCCAGCATTTT,CASTVHSGDQPQHF
TRBJ2-5,.,TRBV4-2,17,TRBD2,TGTGCCAGCAGCCAAGTACTAGCGCCGGAGGGAGGGGAGACCCAGTACTTC,CASSQVLAPEGGETQYF
TRBJ2-5,.,TRBV25-1,14,.,TGTGCCAGCAGTCGAGCGGGCCAACAAGAGACCCAGTACTTC,CASSRAGQQETQYF
TRBJ2-5,.,TRBV29-1,13,.,TGCAGCGGCACCCGGGCGTTCCAAGAGACCCAGTACTTC,CSGTRAFQETQYF
TRBJ2-1,few,TRBV28,14,TRBD2,TGTGCCAGCAGTCCCCCCCCTCTAGCGGGCCGGCAGTTCTTC,CASSPPPLAGRQFF
TRBJ2-5,.,TRBV24-1,15,.,TGTGCCACCAGTGATTGGGGGTCGCACCAAGAGGCCCAGTACTTC,CATSDWGSHQEAQYF